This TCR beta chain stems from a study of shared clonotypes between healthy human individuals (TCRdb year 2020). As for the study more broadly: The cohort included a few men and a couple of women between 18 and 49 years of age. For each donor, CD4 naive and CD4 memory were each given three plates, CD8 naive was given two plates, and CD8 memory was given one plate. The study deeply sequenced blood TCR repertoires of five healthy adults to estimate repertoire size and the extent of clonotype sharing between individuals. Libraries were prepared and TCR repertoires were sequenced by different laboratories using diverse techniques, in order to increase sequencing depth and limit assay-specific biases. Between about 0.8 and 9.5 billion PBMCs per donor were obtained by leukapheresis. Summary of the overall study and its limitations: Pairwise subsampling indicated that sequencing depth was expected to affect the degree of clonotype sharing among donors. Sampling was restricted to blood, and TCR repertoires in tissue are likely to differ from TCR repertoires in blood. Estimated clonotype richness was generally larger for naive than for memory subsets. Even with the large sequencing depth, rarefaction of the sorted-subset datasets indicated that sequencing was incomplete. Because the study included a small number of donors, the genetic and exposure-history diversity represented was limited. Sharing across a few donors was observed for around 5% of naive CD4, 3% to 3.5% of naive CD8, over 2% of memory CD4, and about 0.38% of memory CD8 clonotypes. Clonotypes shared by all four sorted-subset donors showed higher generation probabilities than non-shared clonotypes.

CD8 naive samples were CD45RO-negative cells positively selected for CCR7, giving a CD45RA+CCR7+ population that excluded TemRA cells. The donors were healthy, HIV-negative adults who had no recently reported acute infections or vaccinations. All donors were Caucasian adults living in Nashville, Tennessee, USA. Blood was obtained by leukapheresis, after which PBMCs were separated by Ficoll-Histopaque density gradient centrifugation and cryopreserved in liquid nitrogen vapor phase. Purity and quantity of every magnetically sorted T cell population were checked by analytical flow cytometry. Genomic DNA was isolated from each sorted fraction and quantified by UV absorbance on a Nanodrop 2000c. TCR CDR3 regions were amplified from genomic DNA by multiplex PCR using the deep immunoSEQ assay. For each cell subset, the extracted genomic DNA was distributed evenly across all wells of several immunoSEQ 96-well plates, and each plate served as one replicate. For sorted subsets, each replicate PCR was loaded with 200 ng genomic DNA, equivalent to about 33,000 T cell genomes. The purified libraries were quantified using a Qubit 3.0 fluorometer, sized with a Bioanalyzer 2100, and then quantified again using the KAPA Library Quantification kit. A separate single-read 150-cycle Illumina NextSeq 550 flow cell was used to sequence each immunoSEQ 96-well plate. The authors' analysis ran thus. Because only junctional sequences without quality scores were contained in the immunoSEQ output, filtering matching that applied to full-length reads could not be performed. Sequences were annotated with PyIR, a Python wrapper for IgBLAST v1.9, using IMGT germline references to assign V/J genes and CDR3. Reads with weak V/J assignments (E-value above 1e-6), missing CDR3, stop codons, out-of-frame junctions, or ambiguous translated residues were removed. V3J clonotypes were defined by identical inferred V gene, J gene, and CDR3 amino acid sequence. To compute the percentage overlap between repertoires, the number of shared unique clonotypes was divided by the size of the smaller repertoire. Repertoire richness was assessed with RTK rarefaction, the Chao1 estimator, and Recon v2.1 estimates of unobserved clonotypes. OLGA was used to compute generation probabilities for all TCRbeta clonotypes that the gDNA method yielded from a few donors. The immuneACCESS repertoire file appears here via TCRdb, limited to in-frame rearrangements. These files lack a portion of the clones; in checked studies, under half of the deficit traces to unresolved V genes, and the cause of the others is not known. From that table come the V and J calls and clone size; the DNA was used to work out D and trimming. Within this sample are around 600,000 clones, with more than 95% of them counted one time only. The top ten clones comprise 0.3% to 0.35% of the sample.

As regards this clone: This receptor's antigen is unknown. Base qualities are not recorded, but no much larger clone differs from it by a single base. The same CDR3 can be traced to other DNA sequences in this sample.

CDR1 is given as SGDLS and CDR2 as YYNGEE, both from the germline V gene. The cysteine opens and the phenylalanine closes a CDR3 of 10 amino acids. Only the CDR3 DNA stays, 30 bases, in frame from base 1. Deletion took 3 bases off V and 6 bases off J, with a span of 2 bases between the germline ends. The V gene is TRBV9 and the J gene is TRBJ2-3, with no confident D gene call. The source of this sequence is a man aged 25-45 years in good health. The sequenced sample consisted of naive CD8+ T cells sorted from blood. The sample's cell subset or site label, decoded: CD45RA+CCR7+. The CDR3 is CASSGDTQYF. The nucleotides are TGTGCCAGCAGCGGTGATACGCAGTATTTT.